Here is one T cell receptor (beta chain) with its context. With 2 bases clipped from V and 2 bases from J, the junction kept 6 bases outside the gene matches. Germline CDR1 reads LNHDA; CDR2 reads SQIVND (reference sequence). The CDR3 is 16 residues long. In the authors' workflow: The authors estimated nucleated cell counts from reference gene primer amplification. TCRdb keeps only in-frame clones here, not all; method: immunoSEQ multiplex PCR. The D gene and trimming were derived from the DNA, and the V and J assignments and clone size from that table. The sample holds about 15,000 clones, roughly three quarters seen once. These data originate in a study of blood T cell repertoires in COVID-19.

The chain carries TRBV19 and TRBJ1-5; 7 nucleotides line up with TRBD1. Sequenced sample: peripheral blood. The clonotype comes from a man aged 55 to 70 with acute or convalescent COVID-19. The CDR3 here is CASSILRQGGNQPQHF. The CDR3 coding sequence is TGTGCCAGTAGTATATTGAGACAGGGCGGCAATCAGCCCCAGCATTTT.